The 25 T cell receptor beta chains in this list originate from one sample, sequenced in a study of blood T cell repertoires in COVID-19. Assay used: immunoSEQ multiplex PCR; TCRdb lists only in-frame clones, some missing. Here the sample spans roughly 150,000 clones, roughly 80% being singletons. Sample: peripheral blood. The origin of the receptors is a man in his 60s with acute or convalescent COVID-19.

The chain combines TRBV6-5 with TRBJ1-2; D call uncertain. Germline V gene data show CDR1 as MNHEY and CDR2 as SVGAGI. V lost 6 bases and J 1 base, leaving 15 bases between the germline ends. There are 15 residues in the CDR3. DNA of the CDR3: TGTGCCAGCAGACCGCGGGTAGATGATAACTATGGCTACACCTTC. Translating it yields CASRPRVDDNYGYTF.

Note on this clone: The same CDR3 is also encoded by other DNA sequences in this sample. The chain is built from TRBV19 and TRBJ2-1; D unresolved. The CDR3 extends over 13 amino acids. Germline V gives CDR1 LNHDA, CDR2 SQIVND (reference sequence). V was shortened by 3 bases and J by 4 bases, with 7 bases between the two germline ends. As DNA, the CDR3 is TGTGCCAGTAGTATCACACCGTACAATGAGCAGTTCTTC. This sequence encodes CASSITPYNEQFF.

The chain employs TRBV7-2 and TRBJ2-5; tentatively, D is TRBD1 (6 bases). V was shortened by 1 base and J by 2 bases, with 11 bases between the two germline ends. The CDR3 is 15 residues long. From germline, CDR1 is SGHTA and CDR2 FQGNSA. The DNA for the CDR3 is TGTGCCAGCAGCTTAGTAGGACAGATGCAAGAGACCCAGTACTTC. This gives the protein CASSLVGQMQETQYF. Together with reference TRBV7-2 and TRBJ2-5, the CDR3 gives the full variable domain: GAGVSQSPSNKVTEKGKDVELRCDPISGHTALYWYRQSLGQGLEFLIYFQGNSAPDKSGLPSDRFSAERTGGSVSTLTIQRTQQEDSAVYLCASSLVGQMQETQYFGPGTRLLVL.

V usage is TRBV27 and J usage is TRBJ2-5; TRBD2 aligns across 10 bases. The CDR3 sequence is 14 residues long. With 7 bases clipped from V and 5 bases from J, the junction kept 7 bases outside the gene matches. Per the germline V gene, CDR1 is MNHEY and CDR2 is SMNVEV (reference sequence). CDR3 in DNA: TGTGCCAGCAAGGCTAGCGGGGGAAGTGAGACCCAGTACTTC. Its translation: CASKASGGSETQYF.

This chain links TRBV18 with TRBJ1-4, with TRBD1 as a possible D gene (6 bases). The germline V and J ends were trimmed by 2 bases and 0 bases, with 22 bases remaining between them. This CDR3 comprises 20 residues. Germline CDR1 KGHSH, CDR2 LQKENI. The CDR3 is CASSPAPGTLNRATNEKLFF. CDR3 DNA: TGTGCCAGCTCACCAGCCCCCGGGACATTAAATCGTGCAACTAATGAAAAACTGTTTTTT.

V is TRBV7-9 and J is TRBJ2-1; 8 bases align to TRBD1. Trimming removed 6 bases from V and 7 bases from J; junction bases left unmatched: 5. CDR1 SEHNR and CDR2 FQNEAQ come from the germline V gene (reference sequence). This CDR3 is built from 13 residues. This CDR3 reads CASRQGAGNEQFF. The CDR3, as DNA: TGTGCCAGCAGGCAGGGGGCAGGGAATGAGCAGTTCTTC.

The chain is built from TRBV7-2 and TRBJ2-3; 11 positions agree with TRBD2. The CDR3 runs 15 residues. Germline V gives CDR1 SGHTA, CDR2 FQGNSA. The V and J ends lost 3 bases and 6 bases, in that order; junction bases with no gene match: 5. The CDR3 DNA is TGTGCCAGCAGCTTTAGCGGGGGGGCCGGGGATACGCAGTATTTT. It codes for CASSFSGGAGDTQYF. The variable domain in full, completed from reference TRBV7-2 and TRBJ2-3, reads GAGVSQSPSNKVTEKGKDVELRCDPISGHTALYWYRQSLGQGLEFLIYFQGNSAPDKSGLPSDRFSAERTGGSVSTLTIQRTQQEDSAVYLCASSFSGGAGDTQYFGPGTRLTVL.

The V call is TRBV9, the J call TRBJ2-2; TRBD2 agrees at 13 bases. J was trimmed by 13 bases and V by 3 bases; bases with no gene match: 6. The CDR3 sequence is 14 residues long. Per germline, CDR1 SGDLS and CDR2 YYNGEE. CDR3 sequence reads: CASSAGLAGEVLFF. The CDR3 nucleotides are TGTGCCAGCAGCGCTGGACTAGCGGGGGAGGTGCTGTTTTTT.

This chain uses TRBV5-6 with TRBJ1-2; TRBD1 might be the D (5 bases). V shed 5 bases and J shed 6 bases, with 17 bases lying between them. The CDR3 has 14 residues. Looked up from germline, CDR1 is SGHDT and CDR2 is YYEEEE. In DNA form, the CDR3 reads TGTGCCAGCAGGGGGGAGGTTTCAATGGATGGCTACACCTTC. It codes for CASRGEVSMDGYTF.

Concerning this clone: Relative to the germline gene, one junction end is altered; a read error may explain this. The CDR3 DNA is TGTGCCAGCAGCCAACTCGGACAGGGAATGGGCTCTTTT. Translation gives CASSQLGQGMGSF. This chain joins TRBV7-2 and TRBJ2-2; 8 bases match TRBD1. Germline-derived CDR1 and CDR2 are SGHTA and FQGNSA. The CDR3 is 13 amino acids.

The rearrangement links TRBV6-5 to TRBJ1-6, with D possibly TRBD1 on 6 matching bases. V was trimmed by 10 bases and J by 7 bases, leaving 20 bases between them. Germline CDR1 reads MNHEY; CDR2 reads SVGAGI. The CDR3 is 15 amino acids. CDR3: CATLTRTALNSPLHF. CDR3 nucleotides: TGTGCCACCCTTACACGGACAGCATTAAATTCACCCCTCCACTTT.

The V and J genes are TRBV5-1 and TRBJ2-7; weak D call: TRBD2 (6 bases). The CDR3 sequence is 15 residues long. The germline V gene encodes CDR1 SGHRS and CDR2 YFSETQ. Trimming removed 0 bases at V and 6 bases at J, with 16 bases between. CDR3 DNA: TGCGCCAGCAGCTTGGGGGTAGGGAGGACTACCGAGCAGTACTTC. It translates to CASSLGVGRTTEQYF.

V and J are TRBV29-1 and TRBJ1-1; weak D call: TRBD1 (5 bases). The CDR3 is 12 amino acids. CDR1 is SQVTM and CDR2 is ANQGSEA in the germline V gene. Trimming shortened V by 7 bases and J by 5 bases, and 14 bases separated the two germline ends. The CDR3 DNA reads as TGCAGCGGCGTTCCGGGGGTGACTGAAGCTTTCTTT. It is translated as CSGVPGVTEAFF.

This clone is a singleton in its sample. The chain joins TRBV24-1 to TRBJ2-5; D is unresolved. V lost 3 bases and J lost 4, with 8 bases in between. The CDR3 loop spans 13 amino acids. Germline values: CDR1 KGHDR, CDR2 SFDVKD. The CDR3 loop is CATSDRVGETQYF. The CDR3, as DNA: TGTGCCACCAGTGATCGGGTGGGAGAGACCCAGTACTTC.

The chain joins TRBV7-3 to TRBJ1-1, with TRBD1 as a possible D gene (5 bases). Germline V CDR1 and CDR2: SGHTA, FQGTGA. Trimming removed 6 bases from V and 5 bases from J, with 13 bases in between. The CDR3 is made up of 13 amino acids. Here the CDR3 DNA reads TGTGCCAGCAGTTATCAGGGATCTACTGAAGCTTTCTTT. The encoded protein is CASSYQGSTEAFF. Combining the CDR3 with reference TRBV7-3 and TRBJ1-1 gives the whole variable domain GAGVSQTPSNKVTEKGKYVELRCDPISGHTALYWYRQSLGQGPEFLIYFQGTGAADDSGLPNDRFFAVRPEGSVSTLKIQRTERGDSAVYLCASSYQGSTEAFFGQGTRLTVV.

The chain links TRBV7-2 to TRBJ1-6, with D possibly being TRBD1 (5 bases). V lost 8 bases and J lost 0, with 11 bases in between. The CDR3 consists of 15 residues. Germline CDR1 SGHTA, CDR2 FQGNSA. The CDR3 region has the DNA TGTGCCAGCCGCGGGGCGGGCTCCTATAATTCACCCCTCCACTTT. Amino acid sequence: CASRGAGSYNSPLHF.

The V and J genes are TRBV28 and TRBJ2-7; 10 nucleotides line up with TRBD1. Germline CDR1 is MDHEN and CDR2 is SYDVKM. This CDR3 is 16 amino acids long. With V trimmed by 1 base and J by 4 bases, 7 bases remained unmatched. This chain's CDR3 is CASSLLGTGVGYEQYF. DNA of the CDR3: TGTGCCAGCAGTTTATTGGGGACAGGGGTAGGGTACGAGCAGTACTTC.

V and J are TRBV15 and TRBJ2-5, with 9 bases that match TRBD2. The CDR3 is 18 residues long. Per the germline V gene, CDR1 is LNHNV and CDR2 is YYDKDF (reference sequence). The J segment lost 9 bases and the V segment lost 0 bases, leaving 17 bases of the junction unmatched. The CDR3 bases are TGTGCCACCAGCAGAGAGGATAGCGGGGGCCCCGTTCGCCGGGCCCAGTACTTC. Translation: CATSREDSGGPVRRAQYF.

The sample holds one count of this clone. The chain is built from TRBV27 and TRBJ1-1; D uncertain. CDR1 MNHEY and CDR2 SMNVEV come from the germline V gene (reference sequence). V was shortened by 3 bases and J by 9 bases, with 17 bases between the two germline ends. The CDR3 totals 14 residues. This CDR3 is CASSFAGGPLQAFF. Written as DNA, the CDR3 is TGTGCCAGCAGTTTTGCAGGCGGGCCCCTGCAAGCTTTCTTT.

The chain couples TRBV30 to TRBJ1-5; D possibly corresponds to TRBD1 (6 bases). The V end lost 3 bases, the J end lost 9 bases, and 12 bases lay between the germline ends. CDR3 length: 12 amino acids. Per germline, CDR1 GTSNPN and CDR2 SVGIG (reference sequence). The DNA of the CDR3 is TGTGCCTGGAGGAGGGGCAGGGGGCCCCAGCATTTT. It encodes CAWRRGRGPQHF.

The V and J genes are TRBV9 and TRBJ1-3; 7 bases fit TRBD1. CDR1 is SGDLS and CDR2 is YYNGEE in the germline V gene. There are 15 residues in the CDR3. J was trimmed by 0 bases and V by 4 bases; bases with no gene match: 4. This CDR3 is CASSSTGDSGNTIYF. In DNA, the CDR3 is TGTGCCAGCAGCTCCACAGGGGACTCTGGAAACACCATATATTTT.

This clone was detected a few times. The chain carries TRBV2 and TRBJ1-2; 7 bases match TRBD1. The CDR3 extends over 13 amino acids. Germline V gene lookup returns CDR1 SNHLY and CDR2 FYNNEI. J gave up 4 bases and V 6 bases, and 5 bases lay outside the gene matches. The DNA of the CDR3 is TGTGCCAGCAGGACGACAGGGACCTATGGCTACACCTTC. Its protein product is CASRTTGTYGYTF. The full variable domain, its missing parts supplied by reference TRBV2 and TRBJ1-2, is EPEVTQTPSHQVTQMGQEVILRCVPISNHLYFYWYRQILGQKVEFLVSFYNNEISEKSEIFDDQFSVERPDGSNFTLKIRSTKLEDSAMYFCASRTTGTYGYTFGSGTRLTVV.

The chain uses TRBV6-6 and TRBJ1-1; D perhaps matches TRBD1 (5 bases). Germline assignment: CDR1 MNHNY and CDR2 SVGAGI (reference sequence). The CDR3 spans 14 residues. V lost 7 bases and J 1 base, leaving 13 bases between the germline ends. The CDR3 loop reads CASTAGGENTEAFF. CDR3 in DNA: TGTGCCAGCACCGCAGGAGGGGAGAACACTGAAGCTTTCTTT.

CDR3 sequence reads: CASSWGQERTGANVLTF. The CDR3 DNA is TGTGCCAGCAGCTGGGGACAGGAGCGGACTGGGGCCAACGTCCTGACTTTC. The chain links TRBV14 to TRBJ2-6; 8 bases align to TRBD1. The CDR3 has 17 amino acids. Germline V lookup: CDR1 SGHDN, CDR2 FVKESK. Trimming at V came to 5 bases and at J to 2 bases, leaving 8 bases not matched to a gene.

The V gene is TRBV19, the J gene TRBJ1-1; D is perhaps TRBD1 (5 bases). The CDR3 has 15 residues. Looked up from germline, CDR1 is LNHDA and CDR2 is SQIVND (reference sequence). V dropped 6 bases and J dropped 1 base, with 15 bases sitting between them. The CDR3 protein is CASSLFRQTNTEAFF. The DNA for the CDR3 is TGTGCCAGTAGCCTATTTAGACAGACGAACACTGAAGCTTTCTTT.